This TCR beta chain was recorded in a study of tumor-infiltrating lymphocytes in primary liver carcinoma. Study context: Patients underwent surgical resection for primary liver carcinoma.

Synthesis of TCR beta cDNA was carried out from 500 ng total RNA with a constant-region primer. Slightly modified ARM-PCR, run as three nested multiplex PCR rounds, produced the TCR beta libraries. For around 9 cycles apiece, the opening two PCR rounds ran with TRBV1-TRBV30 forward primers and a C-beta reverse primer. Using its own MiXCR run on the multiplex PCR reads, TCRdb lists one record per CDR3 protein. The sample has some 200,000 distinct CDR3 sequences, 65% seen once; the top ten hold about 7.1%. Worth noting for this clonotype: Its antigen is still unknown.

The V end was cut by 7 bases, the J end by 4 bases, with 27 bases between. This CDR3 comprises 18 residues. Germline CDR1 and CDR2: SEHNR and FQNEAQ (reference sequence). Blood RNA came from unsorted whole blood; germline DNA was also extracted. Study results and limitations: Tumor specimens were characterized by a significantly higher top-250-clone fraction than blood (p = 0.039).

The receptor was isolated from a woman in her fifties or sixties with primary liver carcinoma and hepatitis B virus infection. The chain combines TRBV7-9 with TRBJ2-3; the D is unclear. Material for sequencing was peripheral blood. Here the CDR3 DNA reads TGTGCCAGCAACCTCCTCTCCAACCTACCCCCTTTGTCAGATACGCAGTATTTT. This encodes CASNLLSNLPPLSDTQYF.